The rows below give T cell receptor beta chains drawn from one sample of a study of T cell changes during pregnancy in multiple sclerosis. Using immunoSEQ multiplex PCR, the repertoire was profiled, and TCRdb retains in-frame clones only, with some absent. The data contain around 100,000 clones, about 90% of them singletons. Sequenced here: peripheral blood, sampled after pregnancy. These TCRs come from a female donor with multiple sclerosis, enrolled in a pregnancy study. Each CDR3 is given with its conserved first and last residue. The D gene is left open where the match is weak. Size is omitted from some rows. Given values are once, few, many or a class for expanded clones.

TRBV29-1,NA,TRBJ2-7,NA,CSVNPEGAEPYEQYF
TRBV7-3,TRBD2,TRBJ2-3,NA,CASSSQLAGGSDTQYF
TRBV5-1,TRBD2,TRBJ2-5,NA,CASSLGTSGGALETQYF
TRBV29-1,NA,TRBJ2-5,NA,CSVEDTGIQETQYF
TRBV5-1,TRBD1,TRBJ2-1,NA,CASTPLGQGPYNEQFF
TRBV5-1,NA,TRBJ1-1,NA,CASSLGGNTEAFF
TRBV6-5,TRBD1,TRBJ2-7,NA,CASSYDPHRGEQYF
TRBV7-8,NA,TRBJ2-2,once,CASSLPLAGTGELFF
TRBV5-1,NA,TRBJ2-3,NA,CASSLDLPGDTQYF
TRBV19,TRBD1,TRBJ1-5,NA,CASSIGRQGNQPQHF
TRBV2,NA,TRBJ2-7,NA,CASTNKLEGEQYF
TRBV13,NA,TRBJ2-3,NA,CASSFFRNTQYF
TRBV6-5,TRBD1,TRBJ2-7,once,CASSYSGDRDQYF
TRBV9,NA,TRBJ1-1,NA,CASSVGQGNTEAFF
TRBV29-1,TRBD1,TRBJ2-2,NA,CSVEDVRQGEPGELFF
TRBV21-1,NA,TRBJ1-5,once,CASSKRGIGNQPQHF
TRBV7-9,NA,TRBJ2-1,NA,CASSWRGRAGVGGEQFF
TRBV5-5,NA,TRBJ2-3,NA,CASSLGLYYGQYF
TRBV7-6,TRBD2,TRBJ2-2,few,CASSLVLAGVTGELFF
TRBV6-6,NA,TRBJ1-2,NA,CASSYTPGIDGYTF
TRBV19,NA,TRBJ2-1,NA,CASSIGAGRNEQFF
TRBV19,TRBD1,TRBJ2-2,NA,CASSGTGGRTGELFF
TRBV9,NA,TRBJ2-3,NA,CASSPPASEGDTQYF
TRBV18,TRBD2,TRBJ2-7,NA,CASSPSGLSYEQYF